The entry below describes one T cell receptor (beta chain). Its target is unknown. The method was immunoSEQ multiplex PCR; TCRdb's version includes in-frame clones alone and lacks a portion of them. The sample has 240,000 or so clones, over 85% seen once. The sample belongs to a study of T cell responses to AZD1222 COVID-19 vaccine. Study observations and caveats: Only a handful of AZD1222 recipients, roughly six in all, had baseline seropositivity.

The starting material was peripheral blood, obtained on day 0 of AZD1222 vaccination. This sequence originates from an adult in good health.

The CDR3 nucleotides read TGTGCCAGCTCATCTGGGGCGGACTATGGCTACACCTTC. Translating gives CASSSGADYGYTF. V and J are TRBV18 and TRBJ1-2, with D perhaps matching TRBD1 (5 bases). CDR1 is KGHSH and CDR2 is LQKENI in the germline V gene. Trimming shortened V by 5 bases and J by 3 bases, and 10 bases separated the two germline ends. CDR3 length equals 13 residues. The whole variable domain, filled in from reference TRBV18 and TRBJ1-2, reads NAGVMQNPRHLVRRRGQEARLRCSPMKGHSHVYWYRQLPEEGLKFMVYLQKENIIDESGMPKERFSAEFPKEGPSILRIQQVVRGDSAAYFCASSSGADYGYTFGSGTRLTVV.